This T cell receptor (beta chain) was captured in a study of beta chain features in type 1 diabetes. Study findings and constraints: Moderate yet significant TCRB CDR3 shortening was seen in Type 1 diabetes patients in all four CD4+ subsets.

All of the isolated RNA was reverse transcribed, so expressed TCRB transcripts were sequenced. Libraries were prepared by immunoSEQ multiplex PCR; TCRdb keeps only in-frame clonotypes and omits some of them. The table shows about 160,000 clones, with around 8.6% occurring only once. A few counts support this clone. Its matching antigen is unknown. The CDR3 extends over 16 amino acids. Looked up from germline, CDR1 is SGHRS and CDR2 is YFSETQ. With 1 base clipped from V and 0 bases from J, the junction kept 6 bases outside the gene matches. The V and J genes are TRBV5-1 and TRBJ1-1; 7 bases are shared with TRBD1. This clonotype originated in a woman between 18 and 30 years old with type 1 diabetes. Sequencing was done on a sample of central memory CD4+ T cells from blood. The DNA for the CDR3 is TGCGCCAGCAGCTTGAGCCCGGGACAGATGAACACTGAAGCTTTCTTT. Protein product: CASSLSPGQMNTEAFF.